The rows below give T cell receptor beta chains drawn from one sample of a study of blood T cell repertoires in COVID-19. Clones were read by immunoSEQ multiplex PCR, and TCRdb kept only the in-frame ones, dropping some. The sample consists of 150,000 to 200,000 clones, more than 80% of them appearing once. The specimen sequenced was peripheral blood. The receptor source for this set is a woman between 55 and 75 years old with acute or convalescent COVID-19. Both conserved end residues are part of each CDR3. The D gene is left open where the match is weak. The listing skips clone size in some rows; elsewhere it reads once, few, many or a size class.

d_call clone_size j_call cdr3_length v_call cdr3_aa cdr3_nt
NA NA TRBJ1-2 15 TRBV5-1 CASSPNSGEGYGYTF TGCGCCAGCAGCCCTAATAGCGGGGAAGGCTATGGCTACACCTTC
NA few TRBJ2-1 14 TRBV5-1 CASREGTSYNEQFF TGCGCCAGCAGGGAGGGAACCTCCTACAATGAGCAGTTCTTC
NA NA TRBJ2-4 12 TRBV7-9 CASSPQGNIQYF TGTGCCAGCAGCCCACAGGGTAACATTCAGTACTTC
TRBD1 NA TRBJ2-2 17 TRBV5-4 CASSLAGLGTVTGELFF TGTGCCAGCAGCTTGGCAGGGTTGGGGACAGTCACCGGGGAGCTGTTTTTT
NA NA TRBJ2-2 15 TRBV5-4 CASSLELAGAGELFF TGTGCCAGCAGCTTGGAATTGGCAGGGGCCGGGGAGCTGTTTTTT
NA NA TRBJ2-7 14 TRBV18 CASSPRQVGDEQYF TGTGCCAGCTCACCACGTCAAGTAGGGGACGAGCAGTACTTC
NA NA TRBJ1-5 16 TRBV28 CASTSGTLTSNQPQHF TGTGCCAGCACCTCCGGGACACTGACTAGCAATCAGCCCCAGCATTTT
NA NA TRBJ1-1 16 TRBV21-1 CASSSWDRGPDTEAFF TGTGCCAGCAGCTCCTGGGACAGGGGGCCCGACACTGAAGCTTTCTTT
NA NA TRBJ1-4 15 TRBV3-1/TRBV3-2 CASSQAKGNNEKLFF TGTGCCAGCAGCCAGGCCAAGGGGAACAATGAAAAACTGTTTTTT
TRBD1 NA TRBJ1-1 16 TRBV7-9 CASSRRSGQTNTEAFF TGTGCCAGCAGCCGAAGGTCGGGACAGACGAACACTGAAGCTTTCTTT
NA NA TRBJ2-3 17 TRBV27 CASSLKWWEHSTDTQYF TGTGCCAGCAGTCTAAAGTGGTGGGAGCATAGCACAGATACGCAGTATTTT
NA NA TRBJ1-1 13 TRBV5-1 CASSLGANTEAFF TGCGCCAGCAGCTTGGGAGCGAACACTGAAGCTTTCTTT
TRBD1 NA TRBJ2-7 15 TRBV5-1 CASSLAGQGAYEQYF TGCGCCAGCAGCTTGGCGGGACAGGGGGCCTACGAGCAGTACTTC
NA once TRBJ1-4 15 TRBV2 CASILIGDEDEKLFF TGTGCCAGCATCCTTATAGGGGATGAGGATGAAAAACTGTTTTTT
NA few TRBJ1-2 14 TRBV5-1 CASSLEGSDYGYTF TGCGCCAGCAGCTTGGAGGGGTCCGACTATGGCTACACCTTC
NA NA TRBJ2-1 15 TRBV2 CASRQGTPLSGEQFF TGTGCCAGCAGACAGGGGACGCCCCTGAGCGGGGAGCAGTTCTTC
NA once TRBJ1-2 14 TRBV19 CASSNAGYSYGYTF TGTGCCAGTAGTAATGCCGGGTACTCCTATGGCTACACCTTC
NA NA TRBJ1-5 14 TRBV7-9 CASSPGTWEQPQHF TGTGCCAGCAGCCCCGGGACATGGGAACAACCCCAGCATTTT
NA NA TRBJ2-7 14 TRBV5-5 CASSVGGSSYEQYF TGTGCCAGCAGCGTGGGTGGGAGCTCCTACGAGCAGTACTTC
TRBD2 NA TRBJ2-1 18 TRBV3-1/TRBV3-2 CASSQYPTGTSVVREQFF TGTGCCAGCAGCCAATACCCCACCGGGACTAGCGTCGTCAGGGAGCAGTTCTTC
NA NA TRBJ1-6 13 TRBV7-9 CASSGRENSPLHF TGTGCCAGCAGCGGCCGGGAGAATTCACCCCTCCACTTT
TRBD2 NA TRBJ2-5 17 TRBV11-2 CASSKSPVAGVGETQYF TGTGCCAGCAGCAAAAGCCCGGTAGCGGGAGTTGGGGAGACCCAGTACTTC
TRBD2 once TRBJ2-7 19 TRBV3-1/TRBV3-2 CASSRFSKPLAGAPGEQYF TGTGCCAGCAGCCGATTCTCAAAGCCACTAGCGGGAGCTCCTGGCGAGCAGTACTTC
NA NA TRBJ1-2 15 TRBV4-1 CASSQDFAVSYGYTF TGCGCCAGCAGCCAAGATTTCGCAGTCAGCTATGGCTACACCTTC
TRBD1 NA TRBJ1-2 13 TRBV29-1 CSVPGQGLSGYTF TGCAGCGTACCCGGACAGGGCCTTAGCGGCTACACCTTC
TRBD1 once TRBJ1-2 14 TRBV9 CASSPGQGNYGYTF TGTGCCAGCAGCCCCGGACAGGGGAACTATGGCTACACCTTC
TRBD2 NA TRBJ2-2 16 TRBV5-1 CASSSLTSGGTGELFF TGCGCCAGCAGCTCCCTCACTAGCGGGGGCACCGGGGAGCTGTTTTTT
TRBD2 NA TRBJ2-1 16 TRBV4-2 CASSQARAGGYNEQFF TGTGCCAGCAGCCAAGCACGCGCGGGAGGGTACAATGAGCAGTTCTTC
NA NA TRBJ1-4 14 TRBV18 CASSPMSGGEELFF TGTGCCAGCTCACCGATGAGCGGGGGTGAGGAACTGTTTTTT
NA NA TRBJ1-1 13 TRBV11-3 CASSLIRGGEAFF TGTGCCAGCAGCCTGATTCGAGGAGGTGAAGCTTTCTTT
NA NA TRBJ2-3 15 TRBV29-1 CSVEDPPGFTDTQYF TGCAGCGTTGAAGATCCACCGGGGTTCACAGATACGCAGTATTTT
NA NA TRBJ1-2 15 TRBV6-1 CASSEIGGVNYGYTF TGTGCCAGCAGTGAAATTGGGGGGGTTAACTATGGCTACACCTTC
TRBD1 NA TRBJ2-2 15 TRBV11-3 CASSAGTGPTGELFF TGTGCCAGCAGCGCGGGGACAGGGCCTACCGGGGAGCTGTTTTTT